This T cell receptor beta chain was recovered during a study of blood T cell repertoires in COVID-19. Study-wide background: Acute-phase and convalescent COVID-19 samples originated in the United States, Italy and Spain. PBMCs, B-cell-depleted T cells, or T cells were the source of the cDNA or gDNA that made up the material.

Original processing methods: Reference gene primer amplification gave estimated nucleated cell counts. The table came from immunoSEQ multiplex PCR; TCRdb's copy has only in-frame clones and leaves some out. From that table come the V and J calls and clone size; the DNA was used to work out D and trimming. The data contain about 150,000 clones, around 86% of them singletons. CDR1 SGHDN and CDR2 FVKESK come from the germline V gene. The CDR3 is 15 amino acids. V gave up 6 bases and J gave up 2 bases; unmatched junction bases: 7. Sequencing was done on a sample of peripheral blood. V gene TRBV14 combines with J gene TRBJ2-1; 7 bases match TRBD2. This TCR derives from a man between 65 and 85 years old with acute or convalescent COVID-19. This chain's CDR3 is CASSTFSGTYNEQFF. CDR3 in DNA: TGTGCCAGCAGTACCTTCAGCGGGACCTACAATGAGCAGTTCTTC.